The 28 T cell receptor beta chains below all came from one sample that was sequenced in a study. TCRdb ran MiXCR on the 5' RACE reads and lists one entry per CDR3 protein. The table records 25,000 to 40,000 distinct CDR3 sequences, about 25% of them present only once. The sample comprised naive CD4+ T cells sorted from a lymph node. Specified subset: naive CD4+ T cells, CD4+CD45RA+CD25-. The receptors come from a female donor with breast cancer.

The rearrangement joins TRBV5-1 to TRBJ1-1, with D unresolved. V was trimmed by 0 bases and J by 5 bases, leaving 14 bases between them. The CDR3 extends over 15 amino acids. From germline, CDR1 is SGHRS and CDR2 YFSETQ. DNA for the CDR3: TGCGCCAGCAGCTTGGTTCCGGGGAGAAGGACTGAAGCTTTCTTT. Encoded protein: CASSLVPGRRTEAFF.

This clonotype was observed a handful of times. This chain joins TRBV18 and TRBJ1-2; TRBD1 matches at 7 bases. The CDR3 covers 13 residues. With V trimmed by 6 bases and J by 8 bases, 9 bases remained unmatched. CDR1 is KGHSH and CDR2 is LQKENI in the germline V gene. The CDR3 DNA reads as TGTGCCAGCTCGAGACAGGGCGGGGAAGGCTACACCTTC. Translated, it gives CASSRQGGEGYTF.

This chain connects TRBV9 to TRBJ1-6; D unclear. Germline lookup yields CDR1 SGDLS and CDR2 YYNGEE. The CDR3 contains 14 residues. V lost 1 base to trimming and J lost 7 bases, with 9 bases between them. DNA for the CDR3: TGTGCCAGCAGCGTAAAGGGAGGGAATTCACCCCTCCACTTT. It encodes CASSVKGGNSPLHF.

The chain employs TRBV25-1 and TRBJ2-1, with 8 positions matching TRBD2. This CDR3 region has 11 residues. V lost 8 bases to trimming and J lost 12 bases; unmatched junction nucleotides: 6. In germline, CDR1 is MGHDK, CDR2 SYGVNS. CDR3 DNA sequence: TGTGCCAGCTCACTAGCGGCACGGCAGTTCTTC. It yields the protein CASSLAARQFF.

This clonotype was counted only a few times. The V call is TRBV4-1, the J call TRBJ1-3, with D possibly being TRBD1 (5 bases). Trimming cost V 4 bases and J 0 bases, with 10 bases left between them. Germline lookup yields CDR1 MGHRA and CDR2 YSYEKL. The CDR3 runs to 15 residues. The CDR3 DNA reads TGCGCCAGCAGCCGGGGGGAGTACTCTGGAAACACCATATATTTT. It yields the protein CASSRGEYSGNTIYF.

V usage is TRBV27 and J usage is TRBJ2-3; the D is unclear. The CDR3 is 10 amino acids. V was shortened by 10 bases and J by 2 bases, with 4 bases between the two germline ends. Germline values: CDR1 MNHEY, CDR2 SMNVEV (reference sequence). CDR3 sequence: CANNTDTQYF. The CDR3 nucleotides are TGTGCCAACAACACAGATACGCAGTATTTT.

The table lists this clonotype with many counts. The V and J genes are TRBV7-3 and TRBJ2-3, with 8 bases fitting TRBD2. J gave up 4 bases and V 5 bases, and 5 bases lay outside the gene matches. The length of the CDR3 is 14 residues. Germline CDR1 is SGHTA and CDR2 is FQGTGA. This CDR3 reads CASSPAGGSDTQYF. The CDR3 region has the DNA TGTGCCAGCAGCCCCGCGGGGGGTTCAGATACGCAGTATTTT.

This clonotype was counted only a few times. The chain links TRBV7-3 to TRBJ2-2; D remains unclear. The ends were cut back, 5 bases at V and 3 bases at J, with 4 bases in the middle. Germline V gene sequence: CDR1 SGHTA, CDR2 FQGTGA. The CDR3 is 12 residues long. The CDR3 DNA sequence: TGTGCCAGCAGCCCAGACACCGGGGAGCTGTTTTTT. Encoded protein: CASSPDTGELFF. Looking up the rest from reference TRBV7-3 and TRBJ2-2 gives the full variable domain: GAGVSQTPSNKVTEKGKYVELRCDPISGHTALYWYRQSLGQGPEFLIYFQGTGAADDSGLPNDRFFAVRPEGSVSTLKIQRTERGDSAVYLCASSPDTGELFFGEGSRLTVL.

The chain uses TRBV7-2 and TRBJ2-7; 8 bases align to TRBD2. The ends lost 5 bases at V and 5 bases at J; junction bases unmatched: 2. Germline V CDR1 and CDR2: SGHTA, FQGNSA. This CDR3 comprises 12 residues. The CDR3 coding sequence is TGTGCCAGCAGCCCAGCGGGAGACGAGCAGTACTTC. Translation: CASSPAGDEQYF.

Turning to this clonotype: At one end the junction does not follow the germline gene, possibly because of a read error. The chain carries TRBV5-4 and TRBJ2-3, with a tentative D call TRBD2 (5 bases). Germline V gene lookup returns CDR1 SGHNT and CDR2 YYREEE (reference sequence). The length of the CDR3 is 14 residues. The CDR3, as DNA: TGTACCAGCAGCTTGTCCCAAGCGGCAGATACGCAGTATTTT. This encodes CTSSLSQAADTQYF.

This chain connects TRBV11-3 to TRBJ2-1; 10 bases match TRBD2. CDR3 length: 16 amino acids. The V and J ends lost 2 bases and 6 bases, in that order; junction bases with no gene match: 7. Germline CDR1 SGHNT, CDR2 YENEEA. The chain's CDR3 is CASSLRSGGLGNEQFF. The CDR3 nucleotides are TGTGCCAGCAGCTTACGTAGCGGGGGGTTAGGCAATGAGCAGTTCTTC.

There are a few counts of this clonotype. The CDR3 protein is CASRSRQGSGETQYF. The DNA for the CDR3 is TGTGCCAGCAGGTCCCGACAGGGCTCGGGAGAGACCCAGTACTTC. The J gene is TRBJ2-5, the V gene TRBV7-2; 7 bases map to TRBD1. Germline V lookup: CDR1 SGHTA, CDR2 FQGNSA. CDR3 length: 15 residues. Trimming cost V 6 bases and J 4 bases; bases outside gene matches: 11.

The chain combines TRBV14 with TRBJ2-7, with 11 bases identical to TRBD1. Trimming cost V 5 bases and J 4 bases; bases outside gene matches: 7. The CDR3 extends over 15 amino acids. Germline V gene sequence: CDR1 SGHDN, CDR2 FVKESK. Written as DNA, the CDR3 is TGTGCCAGCAGCGCCCGGGACAGGGGGATTTACGAGCAGTACTTC. The encoded protein is CASSARDRGIYEQYF.

A few counts support this clonotype. The rearrangement uses TRBV12-3 or TRBV12-4 and TRBJ1-6; D not certain. The CDR3 is 16 residues long. The V and J ends lost 6 bases and 0 bases respectively, with 12 bases between them. Here the CDR3 DNA reads TGTGCCAGCAGCGGACTTTCGAGCTCCTATAATTCACCCCTCCACTTT. It specifies CASSGLSSSYNSPLHF.

The V gene is TRBV4-2, the J gene TRBJ2-7; the D is unclear. V shed 3 bases and J shed 0 bases, with 0 bases lying between them. Germline CDR1 reads LGHNA; CDR2 reads YNFKEQ. The CDR3 is made up of 11 amino acids. The CDR3 here is CASSHSYEQYF. The CDR3 nucleotides read TGTGCCAGCAGCCACTCCTACGAGCAGTACTTC.

Worth noting for this clonotype: Given a much more abundant clone one base away, this may be a read error. This rearrangement joins TRBV20-1 to TRBJ2-1; TRBD2 might be the D (5 bases). This CDR3 is built from 10 residues. Germline-derived CDR1 and CDR2 are DFQATT and SNEGSKA (reference sequence). CDR3 in DNA: TGCAGTACTAGAAGAACTGAGCAGTTCTTC. Residues: CSTRRTEQFF.

The sample holds one count of this clonotype. A much larger clone lies a single base off, so this may be a read error. The V gene is TRBV4-1, the J gene TRBJ2-2; 9 positions match TRBD2. Germline values: CDR1 MGHRA, CDR2 YSYEKL. The CDR3 has 13 residues. Here the CDR3 DNA reads TGCGCCAGCCGGGCTAGCGGGACCGGGGAGCTGTGTTTT. This encodes CASRASGTGELCF.

By its share, this clonotype is medium-sized. V is TRBV5-1 and J is TRBJ2-1, with TRBD2 matching 9 bases. The CDR3 is made up of 12 amino acids. V lost 2 bases and J lost 12; bases outside the gene matches: 3. Germline V gives CDR1 SGHRS, CDR2 YFSETQ. CDR3 in DNA: TGCGCCAGCAGCTTACTAGCGGGCACGCAGTTCTTC. Translation: CASSLLAGTQFF.

The chain recombines TRBV29-1 with TRBJ2-3; TRBD1 agrees at 12 bases. Losses at the gene ends were 8 bases for V and 12 bases for J; bases not matched to a gene: 15. In germline, CDR1 is SQVTM, CDR2 ANQGSEA. The CDR3 spans 14 residues. The CDR3 DNA follows: TGCAGCCTCGACGGGACAGGGGGCGTCCGGGGCCAGTATTTT. Residues: CSLDGTGGVRGQYF.

This clonotype has a count of ten or more. The chain's CDR3 is CASSLIWGADQPQHF. The CDR3, as DNA: TGTGCCAGCAGTCTTATATGGGGGGCCGATCAGCCCCAGCATTTT. The genes are TRBV6-1 and TRBJ1-5, with a weak D call TRBD1 (6 bases). The CDR3 spans 15 residues. From germline, CDR1 is MNHNS and CDR2 SASEGT. Trimming shortened V by 5 bases and J by 5 bases, and 16 bases separated the two germline ends.

In its sample, this clonotype was seen many times. The chain links TRBV4-1 to TRBJ1-6; 7 bases agree with TRBD1. The CDR3 extends over 16 amino acids. Per the germline V gene, CDR1 is MGHRA and CDR2 is YSYEKL. V lost 0 bases to trimming and J lost 9 bases; unmatched junction nucleotides: 8. In DNA form, the CDR3 reads TGCGCCAGCAGCCAAGATCCAGGGGGAGCGGGTTCACCCCTCCACTTT. It is translated as CASSQDPGGAGSPLHF.

On this clonotype: A single base separates this from a much larger clone, so it may be a read error. The chain joins TRBV5-1 to TRBJ2-1; perhaps TRBD2 as D (5 bases). This CDR3 has 14 amino acids. Germline CDR1 reads SGHRS; CDR2 reads YFSETQ. Trimming removed 6 bases from V and 7 bases from J, with 17 bases in between. The CDR3 sequence: CASNPGVAVNEQFF. The CDR3 DNA follows: TGCGCCAGCAACCCCGGGGTAGCTGTGAATGAGCAGTTCTTC.

The V and J genes are TRBV3-1 and TRBJ2-3, with D unresolved. The V gene's germline CDR1 is LGHDT and CDR2 YNNKEL (reference sequence). This CDR3 region has 19 residues. Trimming took off 6 bases at V and 0 bases at J, with 25 bases between the two ends. CDR3 sequence reads: CASRDARGRQLFSTDTQYF. The CDR3, as DNA: TGTGCCAGCAGGGACGCCCGCGGTCGGCAACTATTTAGCACAGATACGCAGTATTTT.

The chain has TRBV4-3 and TRBJ2-7, with D possibly matching TRBD2 (6 bases). Trimming left V 4 bases short and J 6 bases short, with 16 bases between. The length of the CDR3 is 14 residues. Germline V gene sequence: CDR1 LGHNA, CDR2 YSLEER. The CDR3 protein is CASSPRSSGCEQYF. CDR3 coding DNA: TGCGCCAGCAGCCCCCGGAGTAGCGGTTGCGAGCAGTACTTC.

This clonotype is termed medium-sized. The chain joins TRBV6-2 or TRBV6-3 to TRBJ1-2; 7 nucleotides agree with TRBD1. V shed 4 bases and J 6 bases; nucleotides not matched to a gene: 5. This CDR3 has 13 residues. Germline V gives CDR1 MNHEY, CDR2 SVGEGT. In DNA form, the CDR3 reads TGTGCCAGCAGTTCCCGACAGGGACATGGCTACACCTTC. Residues: CASSSRQGHGYTF.

This clonotype was picked up a small number of times. At one end, the junction sequence differs from germline, possibly due to a read error. This chain uses TRBV7-9 with TRBJ1-1, with 10 bases matching TRBD1. CDR1 and CDR2 from the germline V gene are SEHNR and FQNEAQ (reference sequence). CDR3 size: 13 residues. For the CDR3, the DNA is TGTGCCAGCAGCCCTCGCGCCCTGGGACAGGGGACCTTT. Translating gives CASSPRALGQGTF.

J is TRBJ2-3 and V is TRBV12-3 or TRBV12-4; 12 bases fit TRBD2. This CDR3 is 12 amino acids long. In DNA, the CDR3 is TGTGTGACTAGCGGGAGCTCAGATACGCAGTATTTT. Encoded protein: CVTSGSSDTQYF.

By share, this clonotype ranks as medium-sized (0.01 to 0.1%). The genes are TRBV7-3 and TRBJ2-7; 9 nucleotides align to TRBD1. J lost 3 bases, V lost 5 bases, and 8 bases had no gene match. From germline, CDR1 is SGHTA and CDR2 FQGTGA. The CDR3 contains 15 residues. CDR3 nucleotide sequence: TGTGCCAGCAGCGCAACAGGGGGCTCTGGCTACGAGCAGTACTTC. Its translation is CASSATGGSGYEQYF.